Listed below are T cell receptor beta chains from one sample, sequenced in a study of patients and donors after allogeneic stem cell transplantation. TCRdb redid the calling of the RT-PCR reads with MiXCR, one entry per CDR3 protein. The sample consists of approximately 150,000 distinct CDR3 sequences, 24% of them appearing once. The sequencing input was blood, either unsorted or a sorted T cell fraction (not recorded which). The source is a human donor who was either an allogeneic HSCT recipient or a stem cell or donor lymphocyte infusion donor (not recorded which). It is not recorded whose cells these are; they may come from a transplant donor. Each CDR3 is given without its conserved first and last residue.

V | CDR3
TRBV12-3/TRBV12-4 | ASSSWTGGKLF
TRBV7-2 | ASSLLDRTQGETQY
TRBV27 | ASSLNVPDSRH
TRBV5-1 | ASSLVSGRHNQPQH
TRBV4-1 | ASSQDRPNKDNSPLH
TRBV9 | ASSVAPRAKHSGANVLT
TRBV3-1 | ASSQTGPSNQPQH
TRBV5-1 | ASSLDTAETQY
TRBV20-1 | SAKDFRTDTQY
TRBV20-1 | SVPGEPYSNQPQH
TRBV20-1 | SAKSGGALTEAF
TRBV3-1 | ASSQVTMLDTEAF
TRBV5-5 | ASSLGFTEETQY
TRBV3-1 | ASSQALAASYEQY
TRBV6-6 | ASSHLETQY
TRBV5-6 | ASIMRGAARDIQY
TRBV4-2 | ASSQASTETNQPQH
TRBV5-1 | ASDGGLVGETQY
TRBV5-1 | ASSWGAGAEAF
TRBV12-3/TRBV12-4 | ASRASGTVPGELF
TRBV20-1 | SARTGSYGEQY
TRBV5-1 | ASSLVPPATDSPLH
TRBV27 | ASRQGLAGYEQY
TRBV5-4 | ASSSDPNTGELF
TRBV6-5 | ASSYWGERETQY
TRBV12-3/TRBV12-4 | ASSLVSLWGGAF
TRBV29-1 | SVVMNTEAF
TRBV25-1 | ASSTNVPGQTYNEQF
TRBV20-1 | SAREEGADIQY
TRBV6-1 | ASSEAQEDQPQH
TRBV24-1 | ATSDGGDYAF
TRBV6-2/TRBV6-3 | ASSPWTGSYNEQF
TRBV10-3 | AISESSGSSSGNTIY
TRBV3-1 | ASSLGQGVPGATQY
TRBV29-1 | SVVSQEKDTQY
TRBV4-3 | ASSQGRGGSYEQY
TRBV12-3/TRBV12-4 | ASSLDRDETQY
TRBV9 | ASSVEGIGSEQY
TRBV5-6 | ASSWGDSSYEQY
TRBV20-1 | SARGDYGYT
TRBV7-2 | ASSTTPPADDYGYT
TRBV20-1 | SANRGPDDEQF
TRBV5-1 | ASSLEGQKTEAF
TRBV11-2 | ASSPFFDRVNEKLF
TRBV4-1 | ASSQVVWVNNEQF
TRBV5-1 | ASSLSVWDYGYT
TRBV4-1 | ASSQDKGQGSNSNQPQH
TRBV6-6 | ASSYDREGPNQPQH
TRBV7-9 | ASSPRDLATNEKLF